This TCR beta chain appears in the sequencing data of a study of blood T cell repertoires in COVID-19. Study as a whole: There were acute and convalescent COVID-19 samples, and they came from the United States, Italy and Spain.

Trimming at V came to 1 base and at J to 5 bases, leaving 4 bases not matched to a gene. This CDR3 spans 15 amino acids. Germline V gene sequence: CDR1 SGHVS, CDR2 FNYEAQ. Enrollees, roughly 18 to 89 years old, lived in 24 US areas. Clinical histories supplied by participants themselves formed the basis of cohort assignment. Authors' methods: Cell counts per sample came from amplifying reference gene primers. TCRdb's copy holds only in-frame clones and misses some; the assay was immunoSEQ multiplex PCR. The DNA gave D and trimming, while V, J and clone size come from that table. The sample lists roughly 250,000 clones; roughly 87% were seen once.

The rearrangement uses TRBV7-6 and TRBJ1-1, with TRBD1 identical over 10 bases. The receptor was derived from a woman in her twenties or thirties with acute COVID-19. Sequenced material: PBMCs or T cells enriched from blood (not recorded which). This chain's CDR3 is CASSLEGTGVTEAFF. CDR3 bases: TGTGCCAGCAGCTTAGAAGGGACAGGGGTGACTGAAGCTTTCTTT.